This TCR beta chain comes out of a study of vaccination and CD4 T cells after COVID-19. Time point noted: late sampling 161 to 241 days after vaccination in a few convalescent patients. Stated treatment: roughly 10-day PBMC culture with coronavirus spike peptide pools or control peptides (ViraFEST assay). The ViraFEST method relied on peptide pools to expand antigen-specific T cells, followed by TCR sequencing. Convalescent patients tested SARS-CoV-2 PCR positive from March to December 2020, before Alpha, Beta and Delta emerged. The authors cultured more than 1.5 million PBMCs per well with 7.5 to 10 IU/ml IL-2 and about 10 ug/ml peptide pools. Scientists ran DNA taken from cultured CD4+ T cells through the Oncomine TCR Beta short-read assay for sequencing. MiXCR, applied by TCRdb to the PCR reads, yields one record per CDR3 protein. Among more than 20,000 distinct CDR3 sequences listed, over 25% were seen once.

This clonotype showed up just a few times. Its specificity is unknown. V was trimmed by 7 bases and J by 2 bases, leaving 14 bases between them. Germline V lookup: CDR1 DFQATT, CDR2 SNEGSKA (reference sequence). This CDR3 comprises 13 residues. This receptor was obtained from a human donor who had recovered from COVID-19. The sequencing here drew on CD4+ T cells from blood, cultured in vitro, taken about 7 months after SARS-CoV-2 vaccination. The chain uses TRBV20-1 and TRBJ1-1; the D gene is possibly TRBD1 (6 bases). CDR3: CSVVGQINTEAFF. CDR3 bases: TGCAGTGTTGTAGGACAGATAAACACTGAAGCTTTCTTT.